These T cell receptor beta chains were read from a single sample in a study of T cell changes during pregnancy in multiple sclerosis. Only in-frame clones appear in the TCRdb table, and some are missing; sequencing was by immunoSEQ multiplex PCR. There are about 42,000 clones in the sample; around 96% occur only once, and 0.89% lies in the top ten. The material was peripheral blood, obtained in the second trimester of pregnancy. The receptors originated from a female donor with multiple sclerosis, enrolled in a pregnancy study. Both conserved end residues are part of each CDR3. D genes are given only for firm matches. Rows may omit the clone size; those that give it use once, few, many or a size class.

cdr3_aa	cdr3_nt	d_call	v_call	j_call	clone_size
CASSSRDRIYGYTF	TGCGCCAGCAGCTCCCGGGACAGGATCTATGGCTACACCTTC	TRBD1	TRBV5-1	TRBJ1-2	-
CASSMDFNTGELFF	TGTGCCAGCAGCATGGACTTCAACACCGGGGAGCTGTTTTTT	-	TRBV7-9	TRBJ2-2	-
CAWSVGGVVVEAFF	TGTGCCTGGAGTGTAGGAGGGGTTGTTGTTGAAGCTTTCTTT	-	TRBV30	TRBJ1-1	-
CASSYSNPGDEQFF	TGTGCCAGCAGTTACTCGAACCCAGGGGATGAGCAGTTCTTC	-	TRBV6-5	TRBJ2-1	-
CASSLALQGSTEAFF	TGTGCCAGCAGCTTAGCGTTACAGGGGAGCACTGAAGCTTTCTTT	TRBD1	TRBV7-8	TRBJ1-1	-
CASSLGRGQGQQPQHF	TGTGCCAGCAGCTTAGGACGTGGACAGGGACAGCAGCCCCAGCATTTT	TRBD1	TRBV13	TRBJ1-5	-
CASSSRTGTGNTIYF	TGTGCCAGCAGTTCCCGGACAGGAACTGGAAACACCATATATTTT	TRBD1	TRBV27	TRBJ1-3	-
CATSSTLGTAFNQPQHF	TGTGCCACCAGCAGTACACTCGGGACAGCCTTCAATCAGCCCCAGCATTTT	TRBD1	TRBV15	TRBJ1-5	-
CASSPGRGLYEQYF	TGTGCCAGCAGCCCAGGCAGGGGGCTCTACGAGCAGTACTTC	TRBD1	TRBV7-2	TRBJ2-7	-
CTSSHWTGEVHQPQHF	TGCACCAGCAGCCACTGGACAGGGGAAGTTCATCAGCCCCAGCATTTT	-	TRBV1	TRBJ1-5	-
CASNPAGGVNTQYF	TGTGCCAGCAACCCCGCGGGAGGTGTAAATACGCAGTATTTT	TRBD2	TRBV27	TRBJ2-3	few
CASSLVGTANEKLFF	TGTGCCAGCAGCTTAGTAGGGACAGCTAATGAAAAACTGTTTTTT	TRBD1	TRBV7-2	TRBJ1-4	-
CASSLAATGELFF	TGTGCCAGCAGCTTAGCGGCTACCGGGGAGCTGTTTTTT	-	TRBV7-9	TRBJ2-2	-
CASSSFSPKTRNEQFF	TGCGCCAGCAGCTCATTCAGCCCAAAGACTAGGAATGAGCAGTTCTTC	-	TRBV4-1	TRBJ2-1	-
CASRVGETQYF	TGTGCCAGCAGGGTCGGGGAGACCCAGTACTTC	-	TRBV2	TRBJ2-5	-
CASSLKGGGARDQPQHF	TGTGCCAGCAGCTTAAAAGGCGGGGGGGCGCGGGATCAGCCCCAGCATTTT	-	TRBV7-3	TRBJ1-5	-
CASSQDVAGGPGELFF	TGCGCCAGCAGCCAAGATGTAGCGGGAGGGCCCGGGGAGCTGTTTTTT	TRBD2	TRBV4-1	TRBJ2-2	once
CASSLNRANVLTF	TGTGCCAGCAGCTTAAACAGGGCCAACGTCCTGACTTTC	-	TRBV7-2	TRBJ2-6	-
CASSMEGRAQHF	TGTGCCAGTAGTATGGAAGGTCGGGCCCAGCATTTT	-	TRBV19	TRBJ1-5	once
CASSQPEGQGAYEQYF	TGTGCCAGCAGCCAACCCGAGGGACAGGGGGCCTACGAGCAGTACTTC	TRBD1	TRBV4-2	TRBJ2-7	-
CASSLAGLSSGNTIYF	TGTGCCAGCAGCTTAGCAGGGCTTTCCTCTGGAAACACCATATATTTT	-	TRBV11-2	TRBJ1-3	-
CASSWLGTGGGQFF	TGTGCCAGCAGTTGGTTAGGGACAGGCGGGGGGCAGTTCTTC	-	TRBV27	TRBJ2-1	-
CASSFSTGLTNTGELFF	TGTGCCAGTAGTTTCAGCACAGGGCTGACGAACACCGGGGAGCTGTTTTTT	-	TRBV19	TRBJ2-2	-
CASSVGHPGQPQHF	TGTGCCAGCAGCGTGGGACACCCTGGTCAGCCCCAGCATTTT	-	TRBV2	TRBJ1-5	-
CASGGGPRSQPQHF	TGTGCCAGCGGGGGGGGGCCTCGGAGTCAGCCCCAGCATTTT	-	TRBV6-6	TRBJ1-5	-
CASSSPDRVNYGYTF	TGTGCCAGCAGTTCGCCCGACAGGGTCAACTATGGCTACACCTTC	TRBD1	TRBV6-1	TRBJ1-2	-
CASSLRRANTEAFF	TGCGCCAGCAGCTTGAGGCGGGCGAACACTGAAGCTTTCTTT	-	TRBV5-1	TRBJ1-1	once